The 17 T cell receptor beta chains below come from one sample, sequenced in a study of tumour-infiltrating T cells in Burkitt lymphoma. Assay used: immunoSEQ multiplex PCR; TCRdb lists only in-frame clones, some missing. The sample lists around 1,800 clones, 17% seen once, with around 12% in the top ten. The sequencing input was tumor tissue. The origin of the receptors is a human donor with Burkitt lymphoma.

Sample share makes this clone large. V gene TRBV7-9 combines with J gene TRBJ1-1, with TRBD1 identical over 11 bases. The CDR3 loop spans 15 amino acids. In germline, CDR1 is SEHNR, CDR2 FQNEAQ (reference sequence). Trimming removed 2 bases from V and 6 bases from J; junction bases left unmatched: 5. As DNA, the CDR3 is TGTGCCAGCAGCTTAAAGGGACAGGGGGGCGCTGAAGCTTTCTTT. It specifies CASSLKGQGGAEAFF.

This clone has only a few counts. V usage is TRBV4-1 and J usage is TRBJ2-5, with D perhaps matching TRBD2 (7 bases). This CDR3 contains 16 residues. Germline loops: CDR1 MGHRA, CDR2 YSYEKL. Trimming stripped 5 bases from V and 1 base from J, with 17 bases between. The CDR3 region is CASSTSGGGFQETQYF. The CDR3 coding sequence is TGCGCCAGCAGCACTTCAGGCGGGGGCTTCCAAGAGACCCAGTACTTC.

The chain is built from TRBV19 and TRBJ1-3, with D unresolved. V lost 3 bases, J lost 0 bases, and 9 bases lay in between. Germline V gene lookup returns CDR1 LNHDA and CDR2 SQIVND (reference sequence). There are 15 residues in the CDR3. This CDR3 is CASSMKLNSGNTIYF. In DNA form, the CDR3 reads TGTGCCAGTAGTATGAAGCTTAACTCTGGAAACACCATATATTTT. The whole variable domain, remainder taken from reference TRBV19 and TRBJ1-3, is DGGITQSPKYLFRKEGQNVTLSCEQNLNHDAMYWYRQDPGQGLRLIYYSQIVNDFQKGDIAEGYSVSREKKESFPLTVTSAQKNPTAFYLCASSMKLNSGNTIYFGEGSWLTVV.

The rearrangement links TRBV29-1 to TRBJ1-1; D gene unclear. V shed 6 bases and J shed 6 bases, with 11 bases lying between them. CDR1 and CDR2 (germline): SQVTM, ANQGSEA. The length of the CDR3 is 11 residues. The CDR3 is CSVLGGPEAFF. The CDR3 DNA reads TGCAGCGTCCTGGGTGGACCTGAAGCTTTCTTT. The full variable domain, its missing parts supplied by reference TRBV29-1 and TRBJ1-1, is SAVISQKPSRDICQRGTSLTIQCQVDSQVTMMFWYRQQPGQSLTLIATANQGSEATYESGFVIDKFPISRPNLTFSTLTVSNMSPEDSSIYLCSVLGGPEAFFGQGTRLTVV.

This clone was picked up a small number of times. Distinct nucleotide sequences in the sample also encode this CDR3. The J gene is TRBJ1-1, the V gene TRBV29-1; D remains ambiguous. The germline V gene has CDR1 SQVTM and CDR2 ANQGSEA. V dropped 4 bases and J dropped 3 bases, with 6 bases sitting between them. CDR3 length: 11 residues. The CDR3 DNA reads TGCAGCGTTGTCCCGGACACTGAAGCTTTCTTT. It translates to CSVVPDTEAFF. The full variable domain, rest sourced from reference TRBV29-1 and TRBJ1-1, is SAVISQKPSRDICQRGTSLTIQCQVDSQVTMMFWYRQQPGQSLTLIATANQGSEATYESGFVIDKFPISRPNLTFSTLTVSNMSPEDSSIYLCSVVPDTEAFFGQGTRLTVV.

The CDR3 protein is CASSRGLSGTAEETQYF. CDR3 nucleotides: TGTGCCAGCTCTCGCGGCTTATCTGGGACAGCCGAGGAGACCCAGTACTTC. This sequence joins TRBV18 and TRBJ2-5, with TRBD1 identical over 7 bases. The CDR3 length is 17 residues. CDR1 and CDR2 (germline): KGHSH, LQKENI. The trim removed 6 bases at V and 5 bases at J, leaving 18 bases unmatched.

This clone was counted between two and nine times. The rearrangement joins TRBV4-2 to TRBJ2-7, with TRBD2 matching over 11 bases. The CDR3 covers 16 residues. J gave up 2 bases and V 1 base, and 4 bases lay outside the gene matches. Germline CDR1 LGHNA, CDR2 YNFKEQ. CDR3 residues: CASSQGGLADTYEQYF. The CDR3 coding sequence is TGTGCCAGCAGCCAAGGGGGACTAGCGGACACCTACGAGCAGTACTTC.

This sequence joins TRBV4-3 and TRBJ1-1, with unresolved D. The CDR3 length is 15 residues. V dropped 3 bases and J dropped 0 bases, with 11 bases sitting between them. Germline CDR1 and CDR2: LGHNA and YSLEER. The CDR3 region is CASSHPSGVNTEAFF. CDR3 DNA sequence: TGCGCCAGCAGCCATCCTAGTGGGGTGAACACTGAAGCTTTCTTT.

In its sample, this clone was seen a few times. The chain is built from TRBV19 and TRBJ1-2; unclear D gene. The CDR3 consists of 19 residues. V gave up 2 bases and J gave up 6 bases, with 28 bases separating them. The germline CDR1 and CDR2 sequences are LNHDA and SQIVND (reference sequence). CDR3 bases: TGTGCCAGTAGTATAAGTTGGTGGGGAAAGAGGCCGACGCGAGATGGCTACACCTTC. It encodes CASSISWWGKRPTRDGYTF.

J is TRBJ2-4 and V is TRBV5-1; TRBD2 aligns across 10 bases. Trimming removed 0 bases from V and 10 bases from J; junction bases left unmatched: 7. The CDR3 is made up of 15 amino acids. Germline assignment: CDR1 SGHRS and CDR2 YFSETQ. The CDR3: CASSLEAGGTGIQYF. The DNA of the CDR3 is TGCGCCAGCAGCTTGGAAGCGGGGGGGACCGGGATTCAGTACTTC.

This clone was seen more than once but under ten times. This sequence joins TRBV10-2 and TRBJ1-2; D possibly corresponds to TRBD1 (5 bases). Per the germline V gene, CDR1 is WSHSY and CDR2 is SAAADI. The CDR3 length is 12 residues. V was cut by 1 base and J by 8 bases, with 8 bases left in between. The CDR3 reads CASSEFREGYTF. The CDR3, as DNA: TGCGCCAGCAGTGAGTTCAGGGAAGGCTACACCTTC.

This clone was observed a handful of times. The chain recombines TRBV6-5 with TRBJ2-1; maybe TRBD2 (5 bases). The V end was cut by 0 bases, the J end by 9 bases, with 12 bases between. Germline CDR1 is MNHEY and CDR2 is SVGAGI. This CDR3 is built from 14 residues. The CDR3 is CASSYSIRGGEQFF. The CDR3 DNA is TGTGCCAGCAGTTACTCTATCCGGGGTGGTGAGCAGTTCTTC.

This clone was detected only once. The V gene is TRBV5-1, the J gene TRBJ2-1; D is unclear. Germline lookup yields CDR1 SGHRS and CDR2 YFSETQ. V was trimmed by 5 bases and J by 0 bases, leaving 12 bases between them. This CDR3 has 15 residues. The CDR3 DNA reads as TGCGCCAGCAGAAGGGTAGAGAGCTCCTACAATGAGCAGTTCTTC. This gives the protein CASRRVESSYNEQFF.

This clone was observed a few times. The chain carries TRBV5-1 and TRBJ2-1; D unresolved. The germline CDR1 and CDR2 sequences are SGHRS and YFSETQ. This CDR3 contains 17 residues. V lost 3 bases and J lost 0, with 16 bases in between. The chain's CDR3 is CASSSETDPSSYNEQFF. Here the CDR3 DNA reads TGCGCCAGCAGCTCCGAGACGGACCCCAGCTCCTACAATGAGCAGTTCTTC.

The chain recombines TRBV12-5 with TRBJ2-7, with TRBD2 as a possible D gene (5 bases). The germline V gene encodes CDR1 LGHNT and CDR2 FRNRAP. The V end was cut by 5 bases, the J end by 7 bases, with 12 bases between. The CDR3 runs to 12 residues. For the CDR3, the DNA is TGTGCTAGTGGTCAACAGCCGGGGGAGCAGTACTTC. It translates to CASGQQPGEQYF.

The rearrangement links TRBV6-5 to TRBJ1-1, with D perhaps matching TRBD1 (5 bases). Trimming took off 5 bases at V and 1 base at J, with 14 bases between the two ends. The CDR3 is 15 amino acids. CDR1 is MNHEY and CDR2 is SVGAGI in the germline V gene. The CDR3 spells CASSLGDRTNTEAFF. The CDR3 DNA reads TGTGCCAGCAGTCTAGGAGACAGAACGAACACTGAAGCTTTCTTT.

This clone was seen a handful of times. CDR3 DNA: TGTGCCTGGGGGCCGGGCAGGGGGAATGACGAGCAGTACTTC. Encoded protein: CAWGPGRGNDEQYF. This chain joins TRBV30 and TRBJ2-7, with 7 nucleotides matching TRBD1. CDR1 is GTSNPN, CDR2 SVGIG, per germline (reference sequence). With V trimmed by 5 bases and J by 5 bases, 12 bases remained unmatched. The CDR3 contains 14 residues.